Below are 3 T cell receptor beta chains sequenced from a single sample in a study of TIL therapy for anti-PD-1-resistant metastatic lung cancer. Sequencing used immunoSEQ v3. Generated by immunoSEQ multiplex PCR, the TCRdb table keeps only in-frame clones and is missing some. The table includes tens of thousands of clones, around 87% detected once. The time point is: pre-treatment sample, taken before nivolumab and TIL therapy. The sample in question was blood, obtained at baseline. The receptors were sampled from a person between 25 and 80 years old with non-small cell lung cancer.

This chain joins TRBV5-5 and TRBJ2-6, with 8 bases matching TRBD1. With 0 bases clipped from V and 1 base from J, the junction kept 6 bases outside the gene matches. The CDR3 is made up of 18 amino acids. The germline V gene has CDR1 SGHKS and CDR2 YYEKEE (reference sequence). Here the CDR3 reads CASSLAPRGRSGANVLTF. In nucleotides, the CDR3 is TGTGCCAGCAGCTTGGCCCCCAGGGGGCGGTCTGGGGCCAACGTCCTGACTTTC. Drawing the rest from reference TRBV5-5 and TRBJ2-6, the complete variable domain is DAGVTQSPTHLIKTRGQQVTLRCSPISGHKSVSWYQQVLGQGPQFIFQYYEKEERGRGNFPDRFSARQFPNYSSELNVNALLLGDSALYLCASSLAPRGRSGANVLTFGAGSRLTVL.

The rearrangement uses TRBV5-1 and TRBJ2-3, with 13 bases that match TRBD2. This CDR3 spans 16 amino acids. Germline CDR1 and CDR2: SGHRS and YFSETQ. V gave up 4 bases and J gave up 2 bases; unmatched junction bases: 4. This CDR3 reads CASSVGLAGTTDTQYF. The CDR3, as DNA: TGCGCCAGCAGCGTGGGACTAGCGGGGACCACAGATACGCAGTATTTT.

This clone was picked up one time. CDR3 residues: CASSELGANIPGRQYF. CDR3 coding DNA: TGTGCCAGCAGTGAGTTGGGGGCCAACATACCTGGTAGGCAGTATTTT. The V gene is TRBV6-1, the J gene TRBJ2-3, with TRBD1 as a possible D gene (6 bases). The ends were cut back, 3 bases at V and 11 bases at J, with 24 bases in the middle. The CDR3 contains 16 residues. Germline V gene data show CDR1 as MNHNS and CDR2 as SASEGT.